This TCR beta chain came from a study of cytomegalovirus exposure and HLA in healthy donors. This CDR3 region has 14 residues. Deletions cut 2 bases from V and 1 base from J, with 8 bases between. Germline lookup yields CDR1 SEHNR and CDR2 FQNEAQ (reference sequence). Primers for the PCR totalled 60 Vbeta and 13 Jbeta. Using immunoSEQ multiplex PCR, the repertoire was profiled, and TCRdb retains in-frame clones only, with some absent. The sample carries tens of thousands of clones, roughly 86% recorded once. This TCR came from a woman younger than 35 in good health and CMV-seropositive. Sequencing was done on a sample of PBMCs. The chain is built from TRBV7-9 and TRBJ1-1; D may be TRBD1 (5 bases). CDR3 sequence reads: CASSLMGGNTEAFF. The CDR3 DNA is TGTGCCAGCAGCTTAATGGGGGGGAACACTGAAGCTTTCTTT.